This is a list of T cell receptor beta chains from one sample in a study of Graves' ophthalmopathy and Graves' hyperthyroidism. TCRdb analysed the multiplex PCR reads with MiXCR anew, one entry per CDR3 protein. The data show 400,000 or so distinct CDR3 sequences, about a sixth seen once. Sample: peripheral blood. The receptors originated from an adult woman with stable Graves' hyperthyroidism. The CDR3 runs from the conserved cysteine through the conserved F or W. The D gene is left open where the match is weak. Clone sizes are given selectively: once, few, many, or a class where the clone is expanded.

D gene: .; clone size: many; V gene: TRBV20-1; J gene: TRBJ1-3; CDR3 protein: CSAIDSSGNTIYF; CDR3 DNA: TGCAGTGCCATCGACAGCTCTGGAAACACCATATATTTT
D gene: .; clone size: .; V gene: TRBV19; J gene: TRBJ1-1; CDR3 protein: CASSDSSVAFF; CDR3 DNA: TGTGCCAGTAGTGACAGTTCTGTCGCTTTCTTT
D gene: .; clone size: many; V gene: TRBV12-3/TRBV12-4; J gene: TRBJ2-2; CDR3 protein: CASSGPNTGELFF; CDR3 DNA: TGTGCCAGCAGTGGACCGAATACCGGGGAGCTGTTTTTT
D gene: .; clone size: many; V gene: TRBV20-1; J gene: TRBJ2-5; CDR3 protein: CSARLVLEETQYF; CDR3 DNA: TGCAGTGCTAGACTAGTGCTCGAAGAGACCCAGTACTTC
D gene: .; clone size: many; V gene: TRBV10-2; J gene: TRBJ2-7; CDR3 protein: CASRGVYEQYF; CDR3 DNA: TGCGCCAGCAGGGGTGTCTACGAGCAGTACTTC
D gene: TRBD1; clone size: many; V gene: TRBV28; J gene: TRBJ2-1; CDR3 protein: CASRRRTGGREQFF; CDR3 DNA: TGTGCCAGCAGGCGAAGAACAGGGGGCCGTGAGCAGTTCTTC
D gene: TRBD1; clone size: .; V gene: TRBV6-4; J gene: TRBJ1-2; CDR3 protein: CASSENTGEAYGYTF; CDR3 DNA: TGTGCCAGCAGTGAAAATACAGGGGAGGCCTATGGCTACACCTTC
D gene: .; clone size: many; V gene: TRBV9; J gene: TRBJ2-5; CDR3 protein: CASSVGLLAAGQETQYF; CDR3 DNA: TGTGCCAGCAGCGTAGGGCTGCTAGCTGCGGGACAAGAGACCCAGTACTTC
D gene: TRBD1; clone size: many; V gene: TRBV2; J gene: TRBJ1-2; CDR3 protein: CASSDGPGQGGYGYTF; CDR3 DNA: TGTGCCAGCAGTGATGGCCCGGGACAGGGTGGCTATGGCTACACCTTC
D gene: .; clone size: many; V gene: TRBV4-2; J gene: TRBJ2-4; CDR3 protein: CASSGSSGGINIQYF; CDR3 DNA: TGTGCCAGCAGCGGGTCCTCCGGTGGTATAAACATTCAGTACTTC
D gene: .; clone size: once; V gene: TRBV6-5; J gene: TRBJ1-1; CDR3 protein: CASSYTPQGMNTEACF; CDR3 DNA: TGTGCCAGCAGTTACACTCCACAGGGTATGAACACTGAAGCTTGCTTT
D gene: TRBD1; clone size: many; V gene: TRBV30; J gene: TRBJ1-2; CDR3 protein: CAWIVDRGNGYTF; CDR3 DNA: TGTGCCTGGATTGTAGACAGGGGAAACGGCTACACCTTC
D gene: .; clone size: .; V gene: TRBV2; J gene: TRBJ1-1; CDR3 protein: CACRRQVVNTEAFF; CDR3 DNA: TGTGCCTGCAGGCGACAGGTCGTGAACACTGAGGCTTTCTTT
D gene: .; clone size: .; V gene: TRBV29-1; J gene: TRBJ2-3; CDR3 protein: CSVPGERSTDTQYF; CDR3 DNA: TGCAGCGTCCCCGGCGAAAGGAGCACAGATACGCAGTATTTT
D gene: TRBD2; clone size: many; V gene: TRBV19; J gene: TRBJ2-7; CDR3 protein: CASATSGMSYEQYF; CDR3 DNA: TGTGCCAGTGCTACTAGCGGTATGTCCTACGAGCAGTACTTC
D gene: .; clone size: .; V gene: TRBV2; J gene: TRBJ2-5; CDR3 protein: CASSAEGGETRYF; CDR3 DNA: TGTGCCAGCAGTGCCGAGGGGGGGGAGACCCGGTACTTC
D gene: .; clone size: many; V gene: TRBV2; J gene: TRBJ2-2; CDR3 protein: CASQKTGRAGELFF; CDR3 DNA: TGTGCCAGCCAGAAGACAGGGAGGGCCGGGGAGCTGTTTTTT
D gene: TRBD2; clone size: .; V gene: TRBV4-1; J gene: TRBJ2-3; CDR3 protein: CASSQAVTSVFGTDTQYF; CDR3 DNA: TGCGCCAGCAGCCAGGCGGTAACTAGCGTATTTGGCACAGATACGCAGTATTTT
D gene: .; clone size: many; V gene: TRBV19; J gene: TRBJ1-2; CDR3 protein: CASRTVLGYTF; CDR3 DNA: TGTGCCAGCCGGACAGTTTTGGGCTACACCTTC
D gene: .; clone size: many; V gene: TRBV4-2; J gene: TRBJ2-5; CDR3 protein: CASSQDGSGAQETQYF; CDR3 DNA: TGTGCCAGCAGCCAAGATGGGAGTGGGGCCCAAGAGACCCAGTACTTC
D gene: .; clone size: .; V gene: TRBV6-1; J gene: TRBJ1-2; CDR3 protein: CATGTPDNGYTF; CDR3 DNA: TGTGCCACCGGGACACCCGATAATGGCTACACCTTC
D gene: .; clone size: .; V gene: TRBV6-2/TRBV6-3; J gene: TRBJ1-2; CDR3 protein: CASSPPWDNYGYTF; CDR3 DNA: TGTGCCAGCAGTCCTCCCTGGGATAACTATGGCTACACCTTC
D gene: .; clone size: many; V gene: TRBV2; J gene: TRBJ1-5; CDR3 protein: CASSDRHQPQHF; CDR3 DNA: TGTGCCAGCAGTGATCGTCATCAGCCCCAGCATTTT
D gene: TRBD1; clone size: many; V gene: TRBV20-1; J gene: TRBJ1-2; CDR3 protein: CSARDRGQGVYGYTF; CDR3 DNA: TGCAGTGCTAGAGATCGGGGACAGGGAGTATATGGCTACACCTTC
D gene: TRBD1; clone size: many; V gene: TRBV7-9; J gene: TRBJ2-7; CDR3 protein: CASSPTTGQGYDEQYF; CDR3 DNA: TGTGCCAGCAGCCCTACGACGGGACAGGGATATGACGAGCAGTACTTC
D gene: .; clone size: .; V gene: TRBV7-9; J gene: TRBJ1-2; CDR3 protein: CASSIAESYGYTF; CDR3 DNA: TGTGCCAGCAGCATAGCTGAATCCTATGGCTACACCTTC
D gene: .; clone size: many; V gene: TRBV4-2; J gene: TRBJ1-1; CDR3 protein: CASSRPGGAFF; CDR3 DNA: TGTGCCAGCAGCCGGCCGGGGGGAGCTTTCTTT
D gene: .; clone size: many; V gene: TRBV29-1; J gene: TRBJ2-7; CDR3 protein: CSASVTFSSYEQYF; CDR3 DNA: TGCAGCGCGTCCGTTACTTTTAGCTCCTACGAGCAGTACTTC
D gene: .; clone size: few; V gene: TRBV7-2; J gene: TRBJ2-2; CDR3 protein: CASSRTLANTGELFF; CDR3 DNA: TGTGCCAGCAGTCGAACGCTCGCGAACACCGGGGAGCTGTTTTTT
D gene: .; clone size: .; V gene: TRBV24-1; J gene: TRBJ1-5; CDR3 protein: CATSDFTGPRAQHF; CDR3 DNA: TGTGCCACCAGTGATTTTACCGGGCCCCGGGCCCAGCATTTT
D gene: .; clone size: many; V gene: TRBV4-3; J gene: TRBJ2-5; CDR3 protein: CASSQDRGKETQYF; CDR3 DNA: TGCGCCAGCAGCCAAGATCGCGGGAAAGAGACCCAGTACTTC
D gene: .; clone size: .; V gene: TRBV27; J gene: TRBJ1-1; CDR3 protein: CASSLWGLPSHSNTEAFF; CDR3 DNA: TGTGCCAGCAGTTTATGGGGCCTCCCTTCCCACTCGAACACTGAAGCTTTCTTT
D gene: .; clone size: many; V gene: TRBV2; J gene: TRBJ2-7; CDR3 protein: CASSALQGEKDEQYF; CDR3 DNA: TGTGCCAGCAGTGCTCTACAGGGAGAAAAGGACGAGCAGTACTTC
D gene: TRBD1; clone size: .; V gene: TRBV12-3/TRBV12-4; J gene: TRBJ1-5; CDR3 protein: CASRGGTGRNQPQHF; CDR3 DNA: TGTGCCAGCAGGGGAGGGACAGGTAGGAATCAGCCCCAGCATTTT
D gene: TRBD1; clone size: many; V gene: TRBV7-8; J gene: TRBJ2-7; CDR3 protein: CASSAGTGPYEQYF; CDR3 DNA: TGTGCCAGCAGCGCCGGGACAGGACCCTACGAGCAGTACTTC
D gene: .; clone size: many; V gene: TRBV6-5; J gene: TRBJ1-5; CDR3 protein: CASRPTGQSNQPQHF; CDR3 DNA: TGTGCCAGCAGACCCACAGGACAGAGCAATCAGCCCCAGCATTTT
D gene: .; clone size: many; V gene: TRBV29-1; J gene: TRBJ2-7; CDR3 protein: CSVGTRSYEQYF; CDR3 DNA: TGCAGCGTTGGGACCCGCTCCTACGAGCAGTACTTC